This T cell receptor beta chain was recorded in a study of blood T cell repertoires in COVID-19. Whole-study context: Collection of acute and convalescent COVID-19 samples took place in the United States, Italy and Spain. The analysed material was cDNA or gDNA that came from T cells, B-cell-depleted T cells, or PBMCs.

Original processing notes: Amplification of reference gene primers was used by the study to estimate nucleated cell counts. The protocol was immunoSEQ multiplex PCR, while the TCRdb copy is restricted to in-frame clones and leaves out a portion. V and J calls and clone size are given by that table; D and trimming were obtained from the DNA. The data contain about 60,000 clones, around 90% of them singletons. CDR3 length: 15 amino acids. V was pared by 0 bases and J by 8 bases, with 17 bases between. Germline lookup yields CDR1 SGHRS and CDR2 YFSETQ. This sequence originates from a human donor with active COVID-19. The donor label of this sample is uncertain. The sample was peripheral blood. The J gene is TRBJ1-1, the V gene TRBV5-1; TRBD1 might be the D (6 bases). The CDR3 protein is CASSLGGGQPLEAFF. In nucleotides, the CDR3 is TGCGCCAGCAGCTTGGGTGGGGGACAACCGTTGGAAGCTTTCTTT.